Described below is a single T cell receptor (beta chain) sequence and its context. Germline lookup yields CDR1 SGHNT and CDR2 YENEEA. This CDR3 comprises 19 residues. Trimming stripped 6 bases from V and 1 base from J, with 24 bases between. This sample is part of a study of blood T cell repertoires in COVID-19. Study background: In Cohort 3, a recovered donor had either two negative PCRs, clearance, or symptom resolution. Specimens from acute and convalescent COVID-19 originated in the United States, Italy and Spain. T cells, B-cell-depleted T cells, or PBMCs supplied cDNA or gDNA.

The authors' processing: By means of reference gene primer amplification, nucleated cell counts were estimated. Profiled with immunoSEQ multiplex PCR; TCRdb holds only in-frame clones, not every one. That table gives V, J and clone size, and the DNA gave D and trimming. Here the sample spans roughly 200,000 clones, approximately 90% being singletons. The gene calls are TRBV11-3 and TRBJ2-2; TRBD2 is a possible D gene (6 bases). This sequence originates from a woman between 35 and 50 years old in a cohort exposed to, infected with or recovered from COVID-19 (not recorded which). Material for sequencing was PBMCs or T cells enriched from blood (not recorded which). CDR3 sequence: CASSSFIPLGGRNTGELFF. CDR3 DNA: TGTGCCAGCAGTTCTTTCATCCCCCTGGGAGGAAGGAACACCGGGGAGCTGTTTTTT.